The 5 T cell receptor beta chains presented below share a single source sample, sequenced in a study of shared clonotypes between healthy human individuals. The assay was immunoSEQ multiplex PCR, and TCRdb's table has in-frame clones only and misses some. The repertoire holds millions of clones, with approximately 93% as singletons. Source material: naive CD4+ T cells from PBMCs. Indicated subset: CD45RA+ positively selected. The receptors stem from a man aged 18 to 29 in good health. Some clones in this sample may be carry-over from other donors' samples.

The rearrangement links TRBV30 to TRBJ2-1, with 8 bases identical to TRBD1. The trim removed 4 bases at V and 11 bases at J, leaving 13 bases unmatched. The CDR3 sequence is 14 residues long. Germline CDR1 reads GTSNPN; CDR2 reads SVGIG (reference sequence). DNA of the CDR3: TGTGCCTGGAATCAGGACAGGGTGGAGGAAAAGCAGTTCTTC. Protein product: CAWNQDRVEEKQFF.

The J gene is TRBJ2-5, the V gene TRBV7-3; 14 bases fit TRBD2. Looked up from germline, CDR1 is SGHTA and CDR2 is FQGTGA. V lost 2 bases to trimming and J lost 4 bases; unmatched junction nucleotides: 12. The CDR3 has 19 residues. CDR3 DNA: TGTGCCAGCAGCTTATTCGTGAGACTAGCGGGAGGGAGGCTAGAGACCCAGTACTTC. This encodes CASSLFVRLAGGRLETQYF.

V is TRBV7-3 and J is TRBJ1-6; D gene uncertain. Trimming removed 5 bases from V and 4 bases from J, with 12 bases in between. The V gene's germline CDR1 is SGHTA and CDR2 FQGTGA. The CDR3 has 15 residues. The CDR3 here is CASSPSGRYNSPLHF. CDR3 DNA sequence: TGTGCCAGCAGCCCCTCAGGACGGTATAATTCACCCCTCCACTTT.

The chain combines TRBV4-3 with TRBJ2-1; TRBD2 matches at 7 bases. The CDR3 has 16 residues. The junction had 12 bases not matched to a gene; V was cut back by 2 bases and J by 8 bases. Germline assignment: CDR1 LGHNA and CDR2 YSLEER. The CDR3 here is CASSQLLRGRDHEQFF. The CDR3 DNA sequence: TGCGCCAGCAGCCAATTATTACGGGGGAGGGACCATGAGCAGTTCTTC.

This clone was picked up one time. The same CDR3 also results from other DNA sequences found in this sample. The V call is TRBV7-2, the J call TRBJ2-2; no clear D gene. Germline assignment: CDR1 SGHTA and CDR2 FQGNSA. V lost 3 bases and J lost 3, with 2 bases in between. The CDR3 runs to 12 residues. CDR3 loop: CASSLDTGELFF. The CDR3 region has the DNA TGTGCCAGCAGCTTGGACACCGGGGAGCTGTTTTTT. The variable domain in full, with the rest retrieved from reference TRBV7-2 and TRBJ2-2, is GAGVSQSPSNKVTEKGKDVELRCDPISGHTALYWYRQSLGQGLEFLIYFQGNSAPDKSGLPSDRFSAERTGGSVSTLTIQRTQQEDSAVYLCASSLDTGELFFGEGSRLTVL.